What follows are 20 T cell receptor beta chains derived from one specimen sequenced in a study of blood T cell repertoires in COVID-19. Sequencing was performed with immunoSEQ multiplex PCR; in TCRdb, only in-frame clones are kept and a portion is missing. Among roughly 110,000 clones listed, 70% to 80% were seen once. Sequenced sample: peripheral blood. These receptors were taken from a man of 80 years or more with COVID-19, enrolled during active disease.

This chain joins TRBV28 and TRBJ1-2; D is ambiguous. Germline loops: CDR1 MDHEN, CDR2 SYDVKM. This CDR3 has 15 amino acids. V was pared by 5 bases and J by 6 bases, with 19 bases between. CDR3 nucleotide sequence: TGTGCCAGCAGTCGGTCGATCGGAGAGTGGGATGGCTACACCTTC. Translating it yields CASSRSIGEWDGYTF.

This clone was recorded many times. J is TRBJ1-1 and V is TRBV2; D is unresolved. The CDR3 is 15 residues long. The V gene's germline CDR1 is SNHLY and CDR2 FYNNEI. Deletions cut 2 bases from V and 5 bases from J, with 15 bases between. This CDR3 reads CASSEWEGRVTEAFF. CDR3 DNA sequence: TGTGCCAGCAGTGAATGGGAGGGAAGGGTTACTGAAGCTTTCTTT.

The chain has TRBV6-2 or TRBV6-3 and TRBJ2-7, with 10 bases matching TRBD2. The V segment lost 0 bases and the J segment 6 bases; nucleotides outside the gene matches: 5. The CDR3 runs 15 residues. The V gene's germline CDR1 is MNHEY and CDR2 SVGEGT. CDR3 residues: CASSYSASGSVEQYF. The CDR3 bases are TGTGCCAGCAGTTACTCGGCTAGCGGGAGCGTCGAGCAGTACTTC.

The chain employs TRBV5-1 and TRBJ1-2; D is perhaps TRBD1 (6 bases). This CDR3 comprises 17 residues. Trimming shortened V by 2 bases and J by 0 bases, and 17 bases separated the two germline ends. CDR1 is SGHRS, CDR2 YFSETQ, per germline. CDR3 loop: CASSLTTGPLSNYGYTF. The DNA for the CDR3 is TGCGCCAGCAGCTTAACCACAGGGCCCCTTTCTAACTATGGCTACACCTTC.

The chain joins TRBV4-1 to TRBJ2-2; 8 bases are shared with TRBD1. V lost 4 bases, J lost 4 bases, and 11 bases stayed unmatched. The CDR3 is 17 amino acids. From germline, CDR1 is MGHRA and CDR2 YSYEKL. The CDR3 bases are TGCGCCAGCAGCCGGTTTCCGGGACAGGCATTCACCGGGGAGCTGTTTTTT. This sequence encodes CASSRFPGQAFTGELFF.

The V gene is TRBV7-3, the J gene TRBJ2-2; 9 bases align to TRBD1. The ends lost 2 bases at V and 4 bases at J; junction bases unmatched: 8. This CDR3 is built from 17 residues. CDR1 is SGHTA, CDR2 FQGTGA, per germline. The CDR3 region is CASSLATGGASTGELFF. In nucleotides, the CDR3 is TGTGCCAGCAGCTTAGCTACAGGGGGCGCGAGCACCGGGGAGCTGTTTTTT.

J is TRBJ2-1 and V is TRBV19; TRBD2 might be the D (7 bases). Germline CDR1 reads LNHDA; CDR2 reads SQIVND (reference sequence). There are 12 residues in the CDR3. The germline V and J ends were trimmed by 0 bases and 15 bases, with 12 bases remaining between them. The CDR3 here is CASSIEGGAGFF. As DNA, the CDR3 is TGTGCCAGTAGTATAGAGGGGGGGGCTGGGTTCTTC.

The rearrangement uses TRBV4-3 and TRBJ1-2; D remains unclear. The germline V gene encodes CDR1 LGHNA and CDR2 YSLEER. CDR3 length: 11 residues. The V end lost 6 bases, the J end lost 5 bases, and 7 bases lay between the germline ends. The CDR3 DNA sequence: TGCGCCAGCAGTGAGGGATATGGCTACACCTTC. Its protein is CASSEGYGYTF.

This clone was seen repeatedly, ten times or more. The gene calls are TRBV3-1 (or the pseudogene TRBV3-2) and TRBJ2-5; 8 bases are a match to TRBD2. The CDR3 has 13 residues. Germline V gene sequence: CDR1 LGHDT, CDR2 YNNKEL (reference sequence). V gave up 7 bases and J gave up 5 bases; unmatched junction bases: 6. CDR3 in amino acids: CASTLIAGETQYF. The CDR3 nucleotides read TGTGCCAGCACCCTAATAGCGGGGGAGACCCAGTACTTC.

This rearrangement joins TRBV2 to TRBJ2-1, with 9 positions matching TRBD2. The CDR3 runs 14 residues. V was clipped by 6 bases and J by 4 bases; unmatched bases: 4. Per the germline V gene, CDR1 is SNHLY and CDR2 is FYNNEI. The CDR3 sequence is CASSRLAEYNEQFF. In nucleotides, the CDR3 is TGTGCCAGCAGCCGACTAGCGGAGTACAATGAGCAGTTCTTC.

As concerns this clone: An end of the junction does not agree with germline; a read error may underlie this. This rearrangement joins TRBV29-1 to TRBJ2-4, with D possibly being TRBD2 (5 bases). The CDR3 loop spans 14 amino acids. From germline, CDR1 is SQVTM and CDR2 ANQGSEA. The CDR3 DNA reads TGCAGCGTCGAAGCAAGCGGTACCAAAAACATTCAGTACTTC. Amino acid sequence: CSVEASGTKNIQYF.

The chain carries TRBV2 and TRBJ2-1; TRBD2 matches 10 bases. CDR3 length: 15 residues. Germline lookup yields CDR1 SNHLY and CDR2 FYNNEI. Unmatched junction bases numbered 6, after V lost 6 bases and J lost 4 bases. The chain's CDR3 is CASRPTGLAYNEQFF. Here the CDR3 DNA reads TGTGCCAGCAGGCCTACGGGACTAGCGTACAATGAGCAGTTCTTC. The full variable domain, in which reference TRBV2 and TRBJ2-1 provide the parts outside the CDR3, is EPEVTQTPSHQVTQMGQEVILRCVPISNHLYFYWYRQILGQKVEFLVSFYNNEISEKSEIFDDQFSVERPDGSNFTLKIRSTKLEDSAMYFCASRPTGLAYNEQFFGPGTRLTVL.

The chain joins TRBV7-9 to TRBJ2-7; TRBD2 agrees at 8 bases. The CDR3 loop spans 14 amino acids. Germline V lookup: CDR1 SEHNR, CDR2 FQNEAQ (reference sequence). Trimming at V came to 5 bases and at J to 6 bases, leaving 9 bases not matched to a gene. The CDR3 spells CASSPRGLAGEQYF. Written as DNA, the CDR3 is TGTGCCAGCAGCCCGCGGGGTCTAGCGGGCGAGCAGTACTTC.

J is TRBJ2-7 and V is TRBV6-5; possibly TRBD2 for D (5 bases). This CDR3 spans 14 amino acids. V lost 6 bases, J lost 2 bases, and 14 bases lay in between. Germline loops: CDR1 MNHEY, CDR2 SVGAGI. The CDR3 loop is CASSPMRGTYEQYF. The CDR3 DNA is TGTGCCAGCAGCCCCATGAGAGGGACCTACGAGCAGTACTTC.

V usage is TRBV27 and J usage is TRBJ1-3; 8 bases map to TRBD1. V gave up 5 bases and J gave up 0 bases; unmatched junction bases: 12. Looked up from germline, CDR1 is MNHEY and CDR2 is SMNVEV (reference sequence). The CDR3 has 18 amino acids. This CDR3 reads CASSLSRQGTFSGNTIYF. The CDR3 nucleotides read TGTGCCAGCAGTCTCTCCCGACAGGGGACTTTCTCTGGAAACACCATATATTTT.

This clone was counted a few times. The chain has TRBV9 and TRBJ1-2; 7 positions agree with TRBD1. The CDR3 has 14 residues. V lost 2 bases to trimming and J lost 4 bases; unmatched junction nucleotides: 5. Germline CDR1 SGDLS, CDR2 YYNGEE. The CDR3 nucleotides are TGTGCCAGCAGCGTCGACAGGGACCCCTATGGCTACACCTTC. Protein product: CASSVDRDPYGYTF.

This clone has more than one count but fewer than ten. The genes are TRBV28 and TRBJ2-7; the D gene is possibly TRBD2 (5 bases). Trimming stripped 7 bases from V and 1 base from J, with 11 bases between. The CDR3 contains 13 residues. CDR1 MDHEN and CDR2 SYDVKM come from the germline V gene. CDR3 amino acids: CASMFGGSYEQYF. The CDR3 DNA follows: TGTGCCAGCATGTTCGGCGGGTCCTACGAGCAGTACTTC.

The chain is built from TRBV28 and TRBJ1-1; 7 nucleotides agree with TRBD1. The germline V gene has CDR1 MDHEN and CDR2 SYDVKM. The CDR3 loop spans 16 amino acids. V shed 2 bases and J 0 bases; nucleotides not matched to a gene: 6. The CDR3 DNA reads TGTGCCAGCAGTTTAGCGACAGGGCTTATGAACACTGAAGCTTTCTTT. Protein: CASSLATGLMNTEAFF.

This clone came up a few times. V gene TRBV27 combines with J gene TRBJ2-7; D remains unclear. The germline V gene encodes CDR1 MNHEY and CDR2 SMNVEV (reference sequence). The CDR3 spans 14 residues. Trimming left V 3 bases short and J 2 bases short, with 11 bases between. The chain's CDR3 is CASSFAGSTYEQYF. CDR3 DNA sequence: TGTGCCAGCAGTTTTGCAGGCAGTACCTACGAGCAGTACTTC.

The V gene is TRBV5-1, the J gene TRBJ2-1, with a tentative D call TRBD1 (6 bases). The CDR3 totals 14 residues. Germline V gives CDR1 SGHRS, CDR2 YFSETQ. Trimming cost V 1 base and J 7 bases, with 12 bases left between them. The DNA for the CDR3 is TGCGCCAGCAGCTTGACAGGGTTTGAGAATGAGCAGTTCTTC. Its protein is CASSLTGFENEQFF.